This T cell receptor (beta chain) was recovered during a study of blood T cell repertoires in COVID-19. Study processing details: Estimation of nucleated cell counts was performed using reference gene primer amplification. Only in-frame clones appear in the TCRdb table, and some are missing; sequencing was by immunoSEQ multiplex PCR. D and trimming come from the DNA, and the V and J calls and clone size come from that table. The table records about 250,000 clones, about 85% of them present only once. The age range of participants was 18 to 89 years, with residence in under 25 US areas. Two negative PCRs, clearance, or symptom resolution were required of recovered Cohort 3 donors. Germline-derived CDR1 and CDR2 are MDHEN and SYDVKM. The CDR3 runs 13 residues. V lost 7 bases, J lost 4 bases, and 13 bases lay in between.

The rearrangement uses TRBV28 and TRBJ1-2; D unclear. Sequencing used PBMCs or T cells enriched from blood (not recorded which). This clonotype originated in a woman aged 50 to 60 who had recovered from COVID-19. This CDR3 reads CASKPGGGYGYTF. The DNA of the CDR3 is TGTGCCAGCAAACCGGGTGGCGGCTATGGCTACACCTTC.